A selection of T cell receptor beta chains follows, all from one sample in a study of shared T cell receptors in the human thymus. Sequenced by immunoSEQ multiplex PCR; TCRdb stores in-frame clones only, minus some. The sample consists of 500,000 to 850,000 clones, approximately 89% of them appearing once. The sample was also linked to a second study, of human thymus T cells.

Sequencing input: thymocytes. Receptors originate from a boy younger than two with a congenital heart defect. Each CDR3 is given without its conserved first and last residue. D genes are given only for firm matches.

>TRBV5-1|TRBJ2-3|TRBD1
ASSLQGASDDTQY
>TRBV19|TRBJ1-6|NA
ASSLGVRGSPLH
>TRBV5-1|TRBJ2-7|TRBD2
ASRRRDYYEQY
>TRBV29-1|TRBJ2-7|TRBD2
SAGGAGPPLTSGGDYEQY
>TRBV6-1|TRBJ1-5|NA
ASSRRDKRNQPQH
>TRBV5-4|TRBJ2-1|TRBD2
ASSTLAGGNEQF
>TRBV25-1|TRBJ1-1|TRBD1
ASSGDRVNTEAF
>TRBV9|TRBJ2-1|NA
ASSTLRAPNEQF
>TRBV7-2|TRBJ2-7|NA
ASSLADLTGTSYEQY
>TRBV5-6|TRBJ2-7|NA
ASSLPWRGRDYEQY
>TRBV11-3|TRBJ2-2|TRBD1
ASSSGTGSTGELF
>TRBV14|TRBJ1-4|NA
ASSQEGQGREKLF
>TRBV11-3|TRBJ2-1|NA
ASSLGGPMVNEQF
>TRBV5-6|TRBJ1-2|TRBD1
ASSCRDRAIVGYT
>TRBV19|TRBJ2-1|TRBD2
ASSARTSGGYNEQF
>TRBV19|TRBJ1-6|TRBD1
ASSHRQGQKNSPLH
>TRBV27|TRBJ2-3|NA
ASSSLKERVTDTQY
>TRBV15|TRBJ2-5|NA
ATSGKEGAVETQY
>TRBV2|TRBJ1-5|TRBD1
ASTTGTVNQPQH
>TRBV28|TRBJ2-7|TRBD2
ASSSIPTSGRAERYEQY
>TRBV5-4|TRBJ2-1|TRBD1
ASPGTGAYNEQF
>TRBV4-1|TRBJ2-1|TRBD2
ASSHHLAGATADEQF
>TRBV6-5|TRBJ2-7|NA
ASSHRTPHEQY
>TRBV28|TRBJ1-5|TRBD1
ASSLNPDRGLEQPQH
>TRBV15|TRBJ1-6|NA
ATSRDGNRDSYNSPLH
>TRBV7-3|TRBJ2-1|TRBD2
ASSFGLAGGLSYNEQF
>TRBV5-6|TRBJ2-3|NA
ASSLTSTDTQY
>TRBV6-1|TRBJ2-4|NA
ASSDLTVLAKNIQY
>TRBV6-6|TRBJ2-7|NA
ASSYWTFSYEQY
>TRBV27|TRBJ2-7|TRBD1
ASSRRDRDRDYEQY
>TRBV6-1|TRBJ2-7|TRBD2
ASNPLTSDSYEQY
>TRBV19|TRBJ1-2|NA
ASSEVFRENYGYT